Below, 2 T cell receptor beta chains from the same sample are listed, as sequenced in a study of T cell responses to AZD1222 COVID-19 vaccine. TCRdb's copy holds only in-frame clones and misses some; the assay was immunoSEQ multiplex PCR. Of about 17,000 clones detected, more than 70% appear once; the ten largest clones hold 12% to 15%. Source: peripheral blood, taken 28 days after the second AZD1222 dose. The receptor set was obtained from an adult who received the AZD1222 COVID-19 vaccine.

V is TRBV5-6 and J is TRBJ1-2, with TRBD1 as a possible D gene (5 bases). V shed 1 base and J shed 0 bases, with 10 bases lying between them. CDR1 is SGHDT and CDR2 is YYEEEE in the germline V gene. CDR3 length: 15 residues. The CDR3 sequence: CASSLRGSANYGYTF. CDR3 sequence (DNA): TGTGCCAGCAGCTTGAGGGGTTCAGCTAACTATGGCTACACCTTC.

This clone has just a few counts. This chain uses TRBV9 with TRBJ2-7; 8 positions agree with TRBD1. V shed 1 base and J 3 bases; nucleotides not matched to a gene: 6. Looked up from germline, CDR1 is SGDLS and CDR2 is YYNGEE. The CDR3 is 15 amino acids. In DNA form, the CDR3 reads TGTGCCAGCAGCGTATTCGACAGGGGAGACTACGAGCAGTACTTC. Protein sequence: CASSVFDRGDYEQYF.